The rows below give T cell receptor beta chains drawn from one sample of a study of cytomegalovirus exposure and HLA in healthy donors. Clones were read by immunoSEQ multiplex PCR, and TCRdb kept only the in-frame ones, dropping some. The data hold 120,000 or so clones, with approximately 79% observed a single time. Sequenced sample: PBMCs. Receptors originate from a man aged 25 to 40 in good health and CMV-seronegative. The CDR3 runs from the conserved cysteine through the conserved F or W. The order of the fields is J gene, V gene, clone size, D gene, CDR3 DNA, CDR3 protein. The D gene is left open where the match is weak. The size field is filled for only some rows; it gives once, few, many or a size class.

j_gene: TRBJ2-7; v_gene: TRBV7-2; abundance: .; d_gene: .; CDR3nt: TGTGCCAGCAGCCCCCGAGGCGGCATTAAAGGCTCCGAGCAGTACTTC; CDR3aa: CASSPRGGIKGSEQYF
j_gene: TRBJ2-1; v_gene: TRBV18; abundance: .; d_gene: .; CDR3nt: TGTGCCAGCTCACCACCGGCAGGTCGGGGGGCGATATACAATGAGCAGTTCTTC; CDR3aa: CASSPPAGRGAIYNEQFF
j_gene: TRBJ2-5; v_gene: TRBV5-1; abundance: once; d_gene: .; CDR3nt: TGCGCCAGCAGCCGGGACAATGGAGAGACCCAGTACTTC; CDR3aa: CASSRDNGETQYF
j_gene: TRBJ1-5; v_gene: TRBV6-4; abundance: .; d_gene: .; CDR3nt: TGTGCCAGCACCCAGGAGGGGGGGAGCAATCAGCCCCAGCATTTT; CDR3aa: CASTQEGGSNQPQHF
j_gene: TRBJ1-4; v_gene: TRBV10-3; abundance: .; d_gene: .; CDR3nt: TGTGCCATCAGTGAGGTCAGACTTAATGAAAAACTGTTTTTT; CDR3aa: CAISEVRLNEKLFF
j_gene: TRBJ2-2; v_gene: TRBV6-5; abundance: .; d_gene: .; CDR3nt: TGTGCCAGCACCAGGGGATGGAGCAGCACCGGGGAGCTGTTTTTT; CDR3aa: CASTRGWSSTGELFF
j_gene: TRBJ2-3; v_gene: TRBV19; abundance: .; d_gene: TRBD2; CDR3nt: TGTGCCAGTAGTATGGACAGCGGGGGAGCCGCACGCACAGATACGCAGTATTTT; CDR3aa: CASSMDSGGAARTDTQYF
j_gene: TRBJ2-7; v_gene: TRBV5-1; abundance: once; d_gene: .; CDR3nt: TGCGCCAGCAGCGTTAACAGCTACGAGCAGTACTTC; CDR3aa: CASSVNSYEQYF
j_gene: TRBJ2-3; v_gene: TRBV13; abundance: .; d_gene: TRBD2; CDR3nt: TGTGCCAGCAGCTTACCGAGCGGGGGGGGCACAGATACGCAGTATTTT; CDR3aa: CASSLPSGGGTDTQYF
j_gene: TRBJ2-2; v_gene: TRBV7-2; abundance: .; d_gene: .; CDR3nt: TGTGCCAGCAGCCCACGGGTATATAACACCGGGGAGCTGTTTTTT; CDR3aa: CASSPRVYNTGELFF
j_gene: TRBJ1-4; v_gene: TRBV7-9; abundance: .; d_gene: TRBD1; CDR3nt: TGTGCCAGCAGCCTGCGACAGGGGAGAAATGAAAAACTGTTTTTT; CDR3aa: CASSLRQGRNEKLFF
j_gene: TRBJ2-1; v_gene: TRBV27; abundance: once; d_gene: TRBD2; CDR3nt: TGTGCCAGCAGGACTTTCGCTGGACTAGCGGGGGGGAGCTCCTACAATGAGCAGTTCTTC; CDR3aa: CASRTFAGLAGGSSYNEQFF
j_gene: TRBJ1-1; v_gene: TRBV5-1; abundance: .; d_gene: TRBD1; CDR3nt: TGCGCCAGCAGCTCCCTTCACCGGGACAGGGTTATGAACACTGAAGCTTTCTTT; CDR3aa: CASSSLHRDRVMNTEAFF
j_gene: TRBJ1-1; v_gene: TRBV9; abundance: .; d_gene: TRBD1; CDR3nt: TGTGCCAGCAGCGTAGCAGTGGACAGGGAGCTGGCTTTCTTT; CDR3aa: CASSVAVDRELAFF